The rows below give T cell receptor beta chains drawn from one sample of a study of blood T cell repertoires in COVID-19. Measured with immunoSEQ multiplex PCR; TCRdb has only the in-frame clones, and not every one. The sample has hundreds of thousands of clones, around 87% seen once. Sequencing input: PBMCs or T cells enriched from blood (not recorded which). Every receptor here comes from a man aged 18 to 29 who had recovered from COVID-19. Both conserved end residues are part of each CDR3. D genes are given only for firm matches. Expanded clones get a size class; other rows say once, few or many, or leave the size out.

D,V,J,size,DNA,CDR3
.,TRBV4-2,TRBJ2-7,.,TGTGCCAGCAGCCAAGAATTACAGACCTCCTACGAGCAGTACTTC,CASSQELQTSYEQYF
.,TRBV19,TRBJ2-7,.,TGTGCCAGTAGTATCCCAGGGGCGAGTACCTACGAGCAGTACTTC,CASSIPGASTYEQYF
.,TRBV2,TRBJ2-2,.,TGTGCCAGCAGTGAAAGGACTGCGAACACCGGGGAGCTGTTTTTT,CASSERTANTGELFF
.,TRBV29-1,TRBJ1-1,.,TGCAGCGTTGAGCTGAGCATGAACACTGAAGCTTTCTTT,CSVELSMNTEAFF
.,TRBV9,TRBJ2-5,.,TGTGCCAGCAGCCCAAGGCCAGGGGAGACCCAGTACTTC,CASSPRPGETQYF
TRBD1,TRBV18,TRBJ1-2,.,TGTGCCAGCTCACGCGACAGGGGCGTCGTCTATGGCTACACCTTC,CASSRDRGVVYGYTF
TRBD2,TRBV5-1,TRBJ2-5,once,TGCGCCAGCAGCTTGGCCGGAGCGGGAGTAGGAGAGACCCAGTACTTC,CASSLAGAGVGETQYF
.,TRBV28,TRBJ2-1,.,TGTGCCAGCACAACTCGGGGGACCCAGTTCTTC,CASTTRGTQFF
.,TRBV6-2/TRBV6-3,TRBJ2-7,.,TGTGCCAGCAGTTACGGACACACACAACACTACGAGCTGTACTTC,CASSYGHTQHYELYF
TRBD1,TRBV19,TRBJ1-5,few,TGTGCCAGTAGTACCTCAGGGGGCATGGGTCAGCCCCAGCATTTT,CASSTSGGMGQPQHF
.,TRBV15,TRBJ2-6,.,TGTGCCACCAGCAGAGAGCAGAGGGTATCTGGGGCCAACGTCCTGACTTTC,CATSREQRVSGANVLTF
.,TRBV5-4,TRBJ1-1,.,TGTGCCAGCAGCAACAGGGTCGACACTGAAGCTTTCTTT,CASSNRVDTEAFF
TRBD1,TRBV18,TRBJ2-7,.,TGTGCCAGCTCACCCGGGACAGGGTCTTACGAGCAGTACTTC,CASSPGTGSYEQYF
.,TRBV6-5,TRBJ1-1,.,TGTGCCAGCACGGTAGGACAGAACACTGAAGCTTTCTTT,CASTVGQNTEAFF
.,TRBV7-9,TRBJ1-2,few,TGTGCCAGCAGCTTAGCGGCGGGTACTAACTATGGCTACACCTTC,CASSLAAGTNYGYTF
TRBD2,TRBV11-2,TRBJ2-5,.,TGTGCCAGCAGTCTACCACGCGGGGGGGCCCGGGAGACCCAGTACTTC,CASSLPRGGARETQYF
.,TRBV7-9,TRBJ2-3,.,TGTGCCAGCAGCTTCTCCACAGATACGCAGTATTTT,CASSFSTDTQYF
.,TRBV27,TRBJ2-2,.,TGTGCCAGCAGTTTTCGAGGTACGAACACCGGGGAGCTGTTTTTT,CASSFRGTNTGELFF
.,TRBV5-1,TRBJ2-1,.,TGCGCCAGCAGCTTTAGTGCGTTGAGCGACTACAATGAGCAGTTCTTC,CASSFSALSDYNEQFF
.,TRBV30,TRBJ2-1,.,TGTGCCTCCGGCGGGCTACCGCGAAGGAGCTCCTACAATGAGCAGTTCTTC,CASGGLPRRSSYNEQFF
.,TRBV28,TRBJ1-5,.,TGTGCCAGCAGTTTATGGGACACGAATCAGCCCCAGCATTTT,CASSLWDTNQPQHF
.,TRBV12-1,TRBJ1-5,.,TGTGCCAGCAGCTTTGGCGTCAGGGGGCTTCAGCCCCAGCATTTT,CASSFGVRGLQPQHF
TRBD1,TRBV7-2,TRBJ2-2,.,TGTGCCAGCAGCCCACGACAGGGCGGCACCGGGGAGCTGTTTTTT,CASSPRQGGTGELFF
TRBD1,TRBV7-3,TRBJ1-6,.,TGTGCCAGCAGTTTGGGACAGGCCGCTGGGATTTGTTCACCCCTCCACTTT,CASSLGQAAGICSPLHF
TRBD1,TRBV12-5,TRBJ2-7,.,TGTGCTAGTGGTTTGGTGAGGACAGGGGGCCACGAGCAGTACTTC,CASGLVRTGGHEQYF
.,TRBV7-9,TRBJ1-3,.,TGTGCCAGCAGCTTAGACTTTGATGGAAACACCATATATTTT,CASSLDFDGNTIYF
TRBD1,TRBV10-3,TRBJ1-2,.,TGTGCCATCAGTGAGGCAGGGGGGCCGATCTACTATGGCTACACCTTC,CAISEAGGPIYYGYTF
.,TRBV15,TRBJ2-1,.,TGTGCCACCAGCCCTGGGGCGGCAAAAACCTACAATGAGCAGTTCTTC,CATSPGAAKTYNEQFF
TRBD1,TRBV7-9,TRBJ1-1,.,TGTGCCAGCAGCCTGCCCGGGACAGGGACTGAAGCTTTCTTT,CASSLPGTGTEAFF
.,TRBV5-4,TRBJ1-6,.,TGTGCCAGCAGCTTGGAGGCAGGTGTCTCACCCCTCCACTTT,CASSLEAGVSPLHF
TRBD2,TRBV6-4,TRBJ2-3,once,TGTGCCAGCAGTCTGGGCGGGAGTGTAAGGGATACGCAGTATTTT,CASSLGGSVRDTQYF
.,TRBV7-2,TRBJ2-1,.,TGTGCCAGCAGCTTTAGGGGCGCCCGGAATGAGCAGTTCTTC,CASSFRGARNEQFF
.,TRBV18,TRBJ2-2,.,TGTGCCAGCTCACCCTCCGCTGGGGGCAACACCGGGGAGCTGTTTTTT,CASSPSAGGNTGELFF
.,TRBV11-2,TRBJ1-2,.,TGTGCCAGCAGCTTTTCGGGGTTGGGCTATGGCTACACCTTC,CASSFSGLGYGYTF
.,TRBV5-6,TRBJ2-3,.,TGTGCCAGCAGCTTGGAAGCTGACACAGATACGCAGTATTTT,CASSLEADTDTQYF
.,TRBV11-3,TRBJ2-1,.,TGTGCCAGCAGCCCCTCTAGCGATCAGCAGTTCTTC,CASSPSSDQQFF
TRBD2,TRBV11-3,TRBJ2-3,.,TGTGCCAGCAGCTTAGTAGCGGGGGGCTCAGATACGCAGTATTTT,CASSLVAGGSDTQYF
.,TRBV5-1,TRBJ2-1,.,TGCGCCAGCAGCTTGAACGTGCAGTGGGGCCGGAACTCCTACAATGAGCAGTTCTTC,CASSLNVQWGRNSYNEQFF
TRBD1,TRBV28,TRBJ2-7,.,TGTGCCAGCAGTGACCGGGACAGGGGCTCCTACGAGCAGTACTTC,CASSDRDRGSYEQYF
.,TRBV18,TRBJ2-7,.,TGTGCCAGCTCACCACCATCCAGGTTCTACGAGCAGTACTTC,CASSPPSRFYEQYF
.,TRBV7-8,TRBJ2-6,.,TGTGCCAGCAGCTTAGATGGGTCTTCAGCTAGCAGGGCCAACGTCCTGACTTTC,CASSLDGSSASRANVLTF
.,TRBV28,TRBJ1-3,once,TGTGCCAGCAGTCCGTACCCCAACAGGGCTGGAAACACCATATATTTT,CASSPYPNRAGNTIYF
.,TRBV7-6,TRBJ1-6,.,TGTGCCAGCAGCTTAGCGAGCAATAATTCACCCCTCCACTTT,CASSLASNNSPLHF
TRBD1,TRBV5-8,TRBJ1-2,.,TGTGCCAGCAGGAAACAGGGGGATGGCTATGGCTACACCTTC,CASRKQGDGYGYTF
TRBD2,TRBV5-1,TRBJ2-4,.,TGCGCCAGCAGCTTGCTAGCGGGTACCCTAGCCAAAAACATTCAGTACTTC,CASSLLAGTLAKNIQYF
TRBD2,TRBV7-8,TRBJ2-2,.,TGTGCCAGCAGCTTAGCGCTTGGTGGTAGCGGGGGGTTGAACACCGGGGAGCTGTTTTTT,CASSLALGGSGGLNTGELFF
.,TRBV10-3,TRBJ1-1,.,TGTGCCATCAGTAACCAGTCCCCAGACACTGAAGCTTTCTTT,CAISNQSPDTEAFF